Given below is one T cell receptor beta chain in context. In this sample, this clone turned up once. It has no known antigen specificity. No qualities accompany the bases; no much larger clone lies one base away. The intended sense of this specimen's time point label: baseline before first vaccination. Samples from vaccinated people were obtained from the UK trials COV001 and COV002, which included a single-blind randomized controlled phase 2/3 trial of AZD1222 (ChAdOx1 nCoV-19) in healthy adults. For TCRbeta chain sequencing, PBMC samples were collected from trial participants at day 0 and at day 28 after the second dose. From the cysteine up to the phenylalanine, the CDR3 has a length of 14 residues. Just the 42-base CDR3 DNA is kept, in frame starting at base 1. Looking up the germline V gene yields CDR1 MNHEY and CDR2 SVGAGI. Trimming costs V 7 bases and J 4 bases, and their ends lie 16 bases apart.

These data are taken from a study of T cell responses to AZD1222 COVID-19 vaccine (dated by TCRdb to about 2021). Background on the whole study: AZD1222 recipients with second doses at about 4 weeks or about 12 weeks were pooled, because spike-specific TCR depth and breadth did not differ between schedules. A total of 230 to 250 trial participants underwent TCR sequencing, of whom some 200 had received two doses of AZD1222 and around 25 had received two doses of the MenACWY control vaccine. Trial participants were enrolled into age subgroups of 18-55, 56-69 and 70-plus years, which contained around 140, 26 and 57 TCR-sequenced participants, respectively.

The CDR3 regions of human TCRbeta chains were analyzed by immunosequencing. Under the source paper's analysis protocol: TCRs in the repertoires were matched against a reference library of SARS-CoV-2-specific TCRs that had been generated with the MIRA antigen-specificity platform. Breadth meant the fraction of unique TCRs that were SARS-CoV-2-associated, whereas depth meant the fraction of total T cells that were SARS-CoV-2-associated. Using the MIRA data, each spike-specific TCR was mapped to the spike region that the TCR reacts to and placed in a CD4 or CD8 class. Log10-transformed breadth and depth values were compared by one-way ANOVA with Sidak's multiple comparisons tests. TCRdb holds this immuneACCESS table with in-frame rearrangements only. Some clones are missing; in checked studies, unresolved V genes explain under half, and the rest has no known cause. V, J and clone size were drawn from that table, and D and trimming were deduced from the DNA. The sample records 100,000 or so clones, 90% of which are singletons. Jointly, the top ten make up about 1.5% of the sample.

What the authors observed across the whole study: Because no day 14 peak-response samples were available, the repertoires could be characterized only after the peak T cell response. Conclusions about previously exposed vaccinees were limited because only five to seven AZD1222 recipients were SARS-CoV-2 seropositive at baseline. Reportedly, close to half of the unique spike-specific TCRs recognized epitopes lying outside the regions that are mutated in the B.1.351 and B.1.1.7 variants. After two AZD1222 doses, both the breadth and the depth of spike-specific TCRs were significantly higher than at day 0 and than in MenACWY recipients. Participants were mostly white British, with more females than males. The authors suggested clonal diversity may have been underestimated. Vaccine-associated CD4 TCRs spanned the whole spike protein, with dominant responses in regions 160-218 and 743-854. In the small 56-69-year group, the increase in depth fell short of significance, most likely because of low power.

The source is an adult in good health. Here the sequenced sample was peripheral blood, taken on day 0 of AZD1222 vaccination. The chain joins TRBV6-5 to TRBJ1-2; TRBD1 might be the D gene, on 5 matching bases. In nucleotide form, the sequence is TGTGCCAGCAACGGCAGGGAGGAGGGCTATGGCTACACCTTC. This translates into CASNGREEGYGYTF.